The present T cell receptor (beta chain) was sequenced within a study of blood T cell repertoires in COVID-19. The germline gives CDR1 SGHRS, CDR2 YFSETQ. Trimming cost V 5 bases and J 2 bases, with 7 bases left between them. The CDR3 is 12 amino acids. Cohorts were determined from participant-reported clinical history. In Cohort 3, a recovered donor had either two negative PCRs, clearance, or symptom resolution. Authors' data handling: Estimation of nucleated cell counts relied on the amplification of reference gene primers. Using immunoSEQ multiplex PCR, the repertoire was profiled, and TCRdb retains in-frame clones only, with some absent. V and J calls and clone size are those listed in that table; D and trimming were worked out from the DNA. The sample includes some 490,000 clones, around nine tenths of them seen just once.

This chain links TRBV5-1 with TRBJ1-2, with a tentative D call TRBD1 (6 bases). Sample: PBMCs or T cells enriched from blood (not recorded which). The receptor was derived from a woman in her sixties or seventies who had recovered from COVID-19. Here the CDR3 reads CASRGQNYGYTF. CDR3 DNA: TGCGCCAGCAGAGGACAGAACTATGGCTACACCTTC.